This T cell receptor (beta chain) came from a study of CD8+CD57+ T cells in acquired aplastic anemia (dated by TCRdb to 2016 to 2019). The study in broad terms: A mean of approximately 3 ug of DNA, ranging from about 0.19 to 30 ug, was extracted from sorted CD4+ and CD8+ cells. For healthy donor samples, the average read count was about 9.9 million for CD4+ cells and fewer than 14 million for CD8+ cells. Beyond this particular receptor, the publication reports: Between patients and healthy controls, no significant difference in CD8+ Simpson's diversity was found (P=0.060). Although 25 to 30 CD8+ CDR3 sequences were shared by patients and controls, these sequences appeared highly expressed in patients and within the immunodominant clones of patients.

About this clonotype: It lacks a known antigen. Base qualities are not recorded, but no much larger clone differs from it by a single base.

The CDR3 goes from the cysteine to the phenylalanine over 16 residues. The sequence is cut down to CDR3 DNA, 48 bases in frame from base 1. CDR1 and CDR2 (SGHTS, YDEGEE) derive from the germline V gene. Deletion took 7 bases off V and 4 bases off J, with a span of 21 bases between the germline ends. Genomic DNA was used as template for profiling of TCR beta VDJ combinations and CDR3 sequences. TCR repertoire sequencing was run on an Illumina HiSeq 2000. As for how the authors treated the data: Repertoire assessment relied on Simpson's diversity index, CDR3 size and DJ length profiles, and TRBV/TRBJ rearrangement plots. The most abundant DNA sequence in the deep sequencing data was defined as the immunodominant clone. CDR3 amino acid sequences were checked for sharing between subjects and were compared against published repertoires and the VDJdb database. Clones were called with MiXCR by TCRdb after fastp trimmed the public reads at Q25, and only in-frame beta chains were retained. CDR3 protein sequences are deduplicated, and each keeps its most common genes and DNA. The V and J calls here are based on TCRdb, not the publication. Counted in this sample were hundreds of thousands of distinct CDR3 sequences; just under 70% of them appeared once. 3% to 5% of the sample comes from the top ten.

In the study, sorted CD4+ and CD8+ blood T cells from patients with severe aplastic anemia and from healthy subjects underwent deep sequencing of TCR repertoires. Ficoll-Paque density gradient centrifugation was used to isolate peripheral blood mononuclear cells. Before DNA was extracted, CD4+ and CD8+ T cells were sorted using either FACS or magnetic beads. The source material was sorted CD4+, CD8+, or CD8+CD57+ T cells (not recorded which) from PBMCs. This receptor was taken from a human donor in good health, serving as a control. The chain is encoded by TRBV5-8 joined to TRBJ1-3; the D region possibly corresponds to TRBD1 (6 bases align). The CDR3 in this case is CASLLAGRGSGNTIYF. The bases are TGTGCCAGCTTACTGGCCGGGAGGGGGTCCGGAAACACCATATATTTT.